Each of the 32 T cell receptor beta chains below was sequenced from the same sample in a study of metastatic and nonmetastatic thyroid tumors. TCRdb re-clonotyped the PCR reads via MiXCR. The profile shows around 45,000 clones, under 4% of them singletons. Patients underwent thyroid surgery, and none had received any treatment before it. The sequenced material came from blood. Source of these receptors: a female donor with papillary thyroid cancer or a benign thyroid nodule (not recorded which). Some clones in this sample may be carry-over from other donors' samples.

This rearrangement joins TRBV20-1 to TRBJ2-7, with 12 bases that match TRBD1. The germline V gene encodes CDR1 DFQATT and CDR2 SNEGSKA (reference sequence). The trim removed 3 bases at V and 3 bases at J, leaving 6 bases unmatched. The CDR3 length is 15 residues. The CDR3 DNA reads TGCAGTGCTAGCGGGACAGGGGGCAGGGTCTACGAGCAGTACTTC. Translated: CSASGTGGRVYEQYF.

This clone was counted many times. The genes are TRBV10-2 and TRBJ1-1; D not certain. This CDR3 is 15 amino acids long. V was trimmed by 2 bases and J by 2 bases, leaving 12 bases between them. Germline V gene lookup returns CDR1 WSHSY and CDR2 SAAADI. CDR3 nucleotides: TGCGCCAGCAGTGAGCCCCTCACACGAAACACTGAAGCTTTCTTT. This gives the protein CASSEPLTRNTEAFF.

This clone was recorded many times. The chain couples TRBV6-1 to TRBJ2-7, with D perhaps assigned TRBD1 or TRBD2 (5 bases each). This CDR3 spans 17 amino acids. Germline V gene data show CDR1 as MNHNS and CDR2 as SASEGT. V lost 4 bases and J lost 0, with 19 bases in between. CDR3 loop: CASSGGWGNSSSYEQYF. The CDR3 DNA reads as TGTGCCAGCAGTGGTGGTTGGGGGAACTCTAGCTCCTACGAGCAGTACTTC.

This clone was observed at least ten times. One end of the junction is discordant with germline, which a read error may explain. At the DNA level, this CDR3 is encoded by other sequences in the same sample as well. CDR3 coding DNA: TGTGCCAGCAGTTTAGGCCTAGCGGGACACTACGAGCAGTACTTT. Protein product: CASSLGLAGHYEQYF. The rearrangement uses TRBV27 and TRBJ2-7; 9 nucleotides match TRBD2. CDR1 and CDR2 from the germline V gene are MNHEY and SMNVEV (reference sequence). The CDR3 covers 15 residues.

The sample holds many counts of this clone. The chain couples TRBV11-3 to TRBJ2-5; tentative D call: TRBD2 (6 bases). The CDR3 covers 16 residues. V lost 5 bases, J lost 3 bases, and 19 bases lay in between. Looked up from germline, CDR1 is SGHNT and CDR2 is YENEEA. CDR3 in DNA: TGTGCCAGCAGCCCCGGCAGATTAGCGGAGGAAGAGACCCAGTACTTC. This gives the protein CASSPGRLAEEETQYF.

This clone was picked up a small number of times. The CDR3 region has the DNA TGTGCCAGCAGTGTCGGGCACAACTACGAGCAGTACGTC. It is translated as CASSVGHNYEQYV. The V call is TRBV6-4, the J call TRBJ2-7; D remains ambiguous. Germline V gives CDR1 MRHNA, CDR2 SNTAGT. The V end was cut by 4 bases, the J end by 3 bases, with 10 bases between. The length of the CDR3 is 13 residues.

This clone was recorded at least ten times. V and J are TRBV6-1 and TRBJ1-2; no clear D. This CDR3 has 15 residues. The ends were cut back, 1 base at V and 4 bases at J, with 13 bases in the middle. In germline, CDR1 is MNHNS, CDR2 SASEGT. CDR3 nucleotide sequence: TGTGCCAGCAGTGAAGTCGGCGACACAGTCTATGGCTACACCTTC. It codes for CASSEVGDTVYGYTF.

Only a few counts were recorded for this clone. The V call is TRBV27, the J call TRBJ2-7; a weak D match, TRBD1 (5 bases). Trimming stripped 2 bases from V and 2 bases from J, with 10 bases between. The CDR3 covers 14 residues. The germline V gene encodes CDR1 MNHEY and CDR2 SMNVEV (reference sequence). The CDR3 DNA reads TGTGCCAGCAGTTTAAACAGGATGGCCTACGAGCAGTACTTC. Its translation is CASSLNRMAYEQYF.

The chain couples TRBV7-9 to TRBJ2-7; the match to TRBD2 covers 8 bases. V lost 7 bases, J lost 3 bases, and 14 bases stayed unmatched. The CDR3 is made up of 16 amino acids. Per the germline V gene, CDR1 is SEHNR and CDR2 is FQNEAQ (reference sequence). The CDR3 is CASTLFRGAGDYEQYF. CDR3 sequence (DNA): TGTGCCAGCACCTTGTTTCGCGGAGCGGGAGACTACGAGCAGTACTTC.

In its sample, this clone was seen many times. V gene TRBV20-1 combines with J gene TRBJ2-7; D might be TRBD1 or TRBD2, each matching 5 bases. The CDR3 has 13 residues. CDR1 is DFQATT, CDR2 SNEGSKA, per germline (reference sequence). Trimming cost V 4 bases and J 3 bases, with 13 bases left between them. The CDR3 sequence: CSANEGTLYEQYF. The CDR3 nucleotides read TGCAGTGCTAATGAGGGGACCCTCTACGAGCAGTACTTC.

This clone was seen many times. V usage is TRBV11-3 and J usage is TRBJ2-2; TRBD2 matches at 10 bases. V gave up 1 base and J gave up 3 bases; unmatched junction bases: 2. CDR3 length equals 16 residues. Germline-derived CDR1 and CDR2 are SGHNT and YENEEA. CDR3 sequence: CASSLVLAGHTGELFF. The CDR3 DNA is TGTGCCAGCAGCTTAGTACTAGCGGGACACACCGGGGAGCTGTTTTTT.

Only a few counts were recorded for this clone. The V and J genes are TRBV30 and TRBJ1-1; D might be TRBD1 (5 bases). From germline, CDR1 is GTSNPN and CDR2 SVGIG (reference sequence). This CDR3 is built from 16 residues. The ends were cut back, 2 bases at V and 1 base at J, with 17 bases in the middle. The CDR3 here is CAWSPRGRGSNTEAFF. CDR3 nucleotide sequence: TGTGCCTGGAGTCCCCGGGGGAGGGGTTCGAACACTGAAGCTTTCTTT. The whole variable domain, remainder taken from reference TRBV30 and TRBJ1-1, is SQTIHQWPATLVQPVGSPLSLECTVEGTSNPNLYWYRQAAGRGLQLLFYSVGIGQISSEVPQNLSASRPQDRQFILSSKKLLLSDSGFYLCAWSPRGRGSNTEAFFGQGTRLTVV.

There are a few counts of this clone. The gene calls are TRBV6-2 or TRBV6-3 and TRBJ2-6, with TRBD2 matching 7 bases. The germline gives CDR1 MNHEY, CDR2 SVGEGT. The CDR3 has 16 residues. After removal of 4 bases from V and 3 bases from J, the junction contained 6 bases not matched to a gene. CDR3 region: CASSLGLGGGANVLTF. Written as DNA, the CDR3 is TGTGCCAGCAGTTTAGGACTAGGTGGTGGGGCCAACGTCCTGACTTTC.

This clone has a handful of counts. The chain recombines TRBV6-2 or TRBV6-3 with TRBJ2-7; 7 bases line up with TRBD1. The CDR3 has 14 residues. Germline loops: CDR1 MNHEY, CDR2 SVGEGT. V lost 2 bases and J lost 5; bases outside the gene matches: 6. The CDR3 here is CASSYAGQADEQYF. DNA of the CDR3: TGTGCCAGCAGTTACGCCGGACAGGCTGACGAGCAGTACTTC.

This clone occurred a few times. The chain is built from TRBV6-1 and TRBJ1-1; D is ambiguous. Trimming left V 10 bases short and J 1 base short, with 7 bases between. Germline V gene sequence: CDR1 MNHNS, CDR2 SASEGT. The CDR3 runs to 11 residues. CDR3 DNA: TGTGCCACTGGAGGGAACACTGAAGCTTTCTTT. It translates to CATGGNTEAFF.

This clone was recorded many times. J is TRBJ1-1 and V is TRBV3-1, with D possibly matching TRBD1 (6 bases). The CDR3 spans 12 residues. V was pared by 3 bases and J by 11 bases, with 13 bases between. Germline values: CDR1 LGHDT, CDR2 YNNKEL (reference sequence). The CDR3 here is CASSQRGATAFF. In DNA, the CDR3 is TGTGCCAGCAGCCAGCGGGGGGCCACTGCTTTCTTT.

This chain links TRBV6-1 with TRBJ2-7, with D possibly being TRBD2 (7 bases). Germline CDR1 MNHNS, CDR2 SASEGT. This CDR3 has 14 residues. V was shortened by 1 base and J by 6 bases, with 13 bases between the two germline ends. This chain's CDR3 is CASSEEGGEGEQYF. The CDR3 coding sequence is TGTGCCAGCAGTGAAGAGGGGGGGGAGGGCGAGCAGTACTTC.

This clone was counted at least ten times. The chain links TRBV19 to TRBJ1-3; the match to TRBD1 covers 7 bases. Germline V gene sequence: CDR1 LNHDA, CDR2 SQIVND (reference sequence). CDR3 length: 16 residues. V dropped 4 bases and J dropped 8; count of bases not matched to a gene: 14. The CDR3 sequence is CASSNTHRGTVDTIYF. DNA for the CDR3: TGTGCCAGTAGTAATACCCACAGGGGTACGGTAGACACCATATATTTT. Full variable domain (missing parts from reference TRBV19 and TRBJ1-3): DGGITQSPKYLFRKEGQNVTLSCEQNLNHDAMYWYRQDPGQGLRLIYYSQIVNDFQKGDIAEGYSVSREKKESFPLTVTSAQKNPTAFYLCASSNTHRGTVDTIYFGEGSWLTVV.

Turning to this clone: A junction end diverges from the germline sequence, so it may reflect a read error. The chain uses TRBV19 and TRBJ2-2; possible D gene TRBD2, 5 bases. Germline V gene data show CDR1 as LNHDA and CDR2 as SQIVND (reference sequence). The length of the CDR3 is 14 residues. CDR3 coding DNA: TGTGCCAGTAGTTTGACCCCGGGAACCGGTGAGCTGTTTTTT. Protein: CASSLTPGTGELFF.

The chain is built from TRBV6-2 or TRBV6-3 and TRBJ2-1, with 7 nucleotides matching TRBD2. This CDR3 spans 15 amino acids. Germline loops: CDR1 MNHEY, CDR2 SVGEGT. V lost 0 bases, J lost 6 bases, and 5 bases stayed unmatched. The CDR3 spells CASSYSSSGVNEQFF. CDR3 nucleotides: TGTGCCAGCAGTTACTCGTCCAGCGGGGTCAATGAGCAGTTCTTC.

This clone was found many times. The chain employs TRBV6-1 and TRBJ2-6; D call uncertain. Looked up from germline, CDR1 is MNHNS and CDR2 is SASEGT. Trimming pared 4 bases from V and 3 bases from J, leaving 10 bases between. The CDR3 contains 15 residues. The CDR3 DNA follows: TGTGCCAGCAGTGGAGCAGATAGTGGGGCCAACGTCCTGACTTTC. Translating gives CASSGADSGANVLTF.

This clone appeared a few times. The gene calls are TRBV9 and TRBJ2-1, with a weak D call TRBD2 (7 bases). Germline V gene lookup returns CDR1 SGDLS and CDR2 YYNGEE. The germline V and J ends were trimmed by 6 bases and 6 bases, with 13 bases remaining between them. This CDR3 spans 13 amino acids. The CDR3 sequence is CASTGGGSNEQFF. The DNA for the CDR3 is TGTGCCAGCACGGGGGGCGGGAGCAATGAGCAGTTCTTC.

This clone was detected only a few times. This may arise from a read error, as a much more abundant clone is one base away. This chain connects TRBV28 to TRBJ1-4; D is possibly TRBD1 (6 bases). The CDR3 length is 17 residues. The germline gives CDR1 MDHEN, CDR2 SYDVKM. The CDR3 DNA follows: TGTGCCGGCAGCCACTTAAGCCGGGGGCTCATTAATGAAAAACTGTTTTTT. As protein: CAGSHLSRGLINEKLFF.

The chain carries TRBV9 and TRBJ1-1; no definite D call. The V and J ends lost 0 bases and 0 bases respectively, with 6 bases between them. This CDR3 is 14 amino acids long. The germline gives CDR1 SGDLS, CDR2 YYNGEE. The CDR3 bases are TGTGCCAGCAGCGTAGTGCGTCTGAACACTGAAGCTTTCTTT. This gives the protein CASSVVRLNTEAFF.

A few counts support this clone. The V call is TRBV12-5, the J call TRBJ2-1, with TRBD2 as a possible D gene (6 bases). V was pared by 3 bases and J by 5 bases, with 17 bases between. There are 16 residues in the CDR3. The germline V gene encodes CDR1 LGHNT and CDR2 FRNRAP. The DNA for the CDR3 is TGTGCTAGTGGTTTTGAGGGACTTCCCCATCACAATGAGCAGTTCTTC. Its translation: CASGFEGLPHHNEQFF. Looking up the rest from reference TRBV12-5 and TRBJ2-1 gives the full variable domain: DARVTQTPRHKVTEMGQEVTMRCQPILGHNTVFWYRQTMMQGLELLAYFRNRAPLDDSGMPKDRFSAEMPDATLATLKIQPSEPRDSAVYFCASGFEGLPHHNEQFFGPGTRLTVL.

This clone was seen repeatedly, ten times or more. The J gene is TRBJ2-3, the V gene TRBV11-3; D is unclear. V was clipped by 4 bases and J by 1 base, with 9 bases between them. In germline, CDR1 is SGHNT, CDR2 YENEEA. This CDR3 is built from 14 residues. The CDR3 sequence: CASSSGRGTDTQYF. The CDR3 DNA sequence: TGTGCCAGCAGCTCAGGACGAGGCACAGATACGCAGTATTTT.

The genes are TRBV28 and TRBJ1-2, with D unresolved. V was shortened by 0 bases and J by 1 base, with 9 bases between the two germline ends. The CDR3 consists of 15 residues. Looked up from germline, CDR1 is MDHEN and CDR2 is SYDVKM. In DNA form, the CDR3 reads TGTGCCAGCAGTTTATGGCCCGCAATTAACTATGGCTACACCTTC. Residues: CASSLWPAINYGYTF.

Only a few counts were recorded for this clone. Written as DNA, the CDR3 is TGTGCCAGCACTAAAGAGGGGACAGATACGCAGTATTTT. Translated, it gives CASTKEGTDTQYF. V and J are TRBV6-2 or TRBV6-3 and TRBJ2-3, with D perhaps matching TRBD1 or TRBD2 (5 bases each). CDR1 and CDR2 from the germline V gene are MNHEY and SVGEGT. The CDR3 extends over 13 amino acids. Trimming left V 7 bases short and J 3 bases short, with 11 bases between.

This clone occurred a few times. The chain has TRBV6-5 and TRBJ2-2; 8 bases fit TRBD2. CDR3 length equals 18 residues. Germline values: CDR1 MNHEY, CDR2 SVGAGI. V was pared by 5 bases and J by 4 bases, with 15 bases of the junction left unmatched. CDR3 protein: CASSTGYSGAVGTGELFF. CDR3 in DNA: TGTGCCAGCAGTACCGGGTATAGCGGGGCGGTGGGCACCGGGGAGCTGTTTTTT.

The chain joins TRBV27 to TRBJ2-7; 7 bases are a match to TRBD1. Trimming at V came to 2 bases and at J to 7 bases, leaving 11 bases not matched to a gene. The CDR3 is 15 residues long. Germline V gives CDR1 MNHEY, CDR2 SMNVEV (reference sequence). The CDR3 sequence: CASSLHGQVVKEQYF. In DNA, the CDR3 is TGTGCCAGCAGTTTACACGGACAGGTGGTAAAAGAGCAGTACTTC.

This clone was counted at least ten times. The V call is TRBV10-3, the J call TRBJ2-3, with 7 bases lining up with TRBD1. Germline loops: CDR1 ENHRY, CDR2 SYGVKD. Trimming took 5 bases from V and 2 from J; bases not matched to a gene: 10. This CDR3 is 16 amino acids long. CDR3 loop: CAISRWDRKLTDTQYF. In DNA form, the CDR3 reads TGTGCCATCAGTCGATGGGACAGAAAACTCACAGATACGCAGTATTTT.

This clone was seen many times. V gene TRBV2 combines with J gene TRBJ2-7; D gene uncertain. V was shortened by 6 bases and J by 0 bases, with 15 bases between the two germline ends. This CDR3 region has 15 residues. Germline V CDR1 and CDR2: SNHLY, FYNNEI. For the CDR3, the DNA is TGTGCCAGCAGCGGAAGCGCCTCGAGCTCCTACGAGCAGTACTTC. Protein: CASSGSASSSYEQYF.